The source of this T cell receptor (beta chain) is a study of a mutant IDH1 vaccine in newly diagnosed glioma. The overall study: Beforehand, treatment had been radiotherapy, temozolomide, or both; the majority received both. Study-level findings and limits: In approximately 92% of patients, immune responses induced by the vaccine occurred.

Remarks on this clone: Its antigen is as yet unknown.

Time point noted: week 35, safety follow-up. The study gave 300 ug of mutant IDH1 20-mer peptide per vaccine dose, with topical imiquimod. Patients were given eight vaccinations, scheduled in weeks 1, 3, 5, 7, 11, 15, 19 and 23. Donors' newly diagnosed IDH1-mutant WHO grade 3 or 4 astrocytomas lacked nuclear ATRX. The data were produced by immunoSEQ multiplex PCR, yet TCRdb's version contains in-frame clones alone and is incomplete. Of approximately 31,000 clones in the sample, roughly four fifths are singletons; the top ten hold roughly 7.1%. The sequence was collected from a woman under 30 with glioma. Source: PBMCs, taken from a glioma patient whose treatment included an IDH1 peptide vaccine.

The CDR3 protein is CASGLGTGIYGYTF. CDR3 coding DNA: TGTGCTAGTGGTTTGGGGACAGGAATCTATGGCTACACCTTC. The rearrangement links TRBV12-5 to TRBJ1-2; 7 bases line up with TRBD1. This CDR3 is 14 amino acids long. The V gene end was trimmed by 1 base and the J gene end by 4 bases; junction bases not matched to a gene: 3. The germline CDR1 and CDR2 sequences are LGHNT and FRNRAP.